The rows below give T cell receptor beta chains drawn from one sample of a study of radiation and T cells in renal cell carcinoma. Assay: immunoSEQ multiplex PCR; the TCRdb copy retains only in-frame clones and omits some. The data show about 100,000 clones, 84% seen once. The sample in question was blood, obtained from a patient whose treatment included radiotherapy and nephrectomy. Receptors originate from a man aged 60 to 69 with renal cell carcinoma. Each CDR3 is given with its conserved first and last residue.

>TRBV29-1
CSVERRDRAYNEQFF
>TRBV2
CASCLEGQGQETQYF
>TRBV2
CASSENRGRVSIYGYTF
>TRBV6-5
CASWGTVNTGELFF
>TRBV18
CASSPRNGVTDTQYF
>TRBV19
CASSMQGGSYSNQPQHF
>TRBV30
CAWSFGGTGGNTIYF
>TRBV11-2
CASSLSGQPNTEAFF
>TRBV5-4
CASSYPGPGEQYF
>TRBV7-9
CASSWGLAGLTDTQYF
>TRBV5-1
CASSLVAGASTGELFF
>TRBV27
CASSPSGYEQYF
>TRBV7-2
CASSQGGQTYQPQHF
>TRBV7-2
CASSLVTPSEQYF
>TRBV27
CASSLTGALSGANVLTF
>TRBV15
CATSRDSLAGVANTGELFF
>TRBV29-1
CSVDVRQGVTGELFF
>TRBV9
CASNPMGGRGTGELFF
>TRBV5-1
CASSLAPGTDTQYF
>TRBV4-3
CASSQEAGLDTDTQYF
>TRBV7-9
CASSPLDNEQFF
>TRBV19
CASRQRDIANTGELFF
>TRBV9
CASSVDQLETQYF
>TRBV28
CASSLATGGTYEQYF
>TRBV19
CASSPVEVPETQYF
>TRBV9
CASSVGVGELFF
>TRBV29-1
CSVTGTGTYEQYF
>TRBV30
CAWRKALGQRKRGGNQPQHF
>TRBV2
CASSDSGDQPQHF
>TRBV10-3
CAISGDMASYEQYF
>TRBV6-5
CASSYSSGQTYEQYF
>TRBV19
CASSKDRDHQPQHF
>TRBV11-3
CASSFTFQETQYF
>TRBV4-1
CASSQYAAGAQETQYF
>TRBV7-3
CASSLMWGDTQYF
>TRBV7-2
CASSLYRLAGNTGELFF
>TRBV30
CAWSVRSLPGNTIYF
>TRBV4-3
CASSQDQGAGYEQYF
>TRBV4-2
CASSPQQREGLETQYF
>TRBV27
CASSPGTGVTEAFF
>TRBV5-1
CASSLAGSLRGITDTQYF
>TRBV5-4
CASSLVGGQETQYF
>TRBV29-1
CSADGGLTDTQYF
>TRBV27
CASSPRQGLTSNQPQHF
>TRBV29-1
CSVEDGWGFTDTQYF
>TRBV4-2
CASSSGAGEADTQYF
>TRBV19
CASSMTGRTQYF
>TRBV5-1
CASSLDNYEQYF
>TRBV19
CASKEAASYNEQFF
>TRBV4-1
CASSPDRQGTDTQYF
>TRBV4-1
CASSQDKVQGSNQPQHF
>TRBV6-1
CASSVTGYNEQFF
>TRBV6-1
CASSENSLSINEQFF
>TRBV5-4
CASSLAHGELFF
>TRBV5-1
CASSAGRWQREVEQFF